Listed below are T cell receptor beta chains from one sample, sequenced in a study of vaccination and CD4 T cells after COVID-19. One entry per CDR3 protein results from TCRdb running MiXCR on the PCR reads. The top ten clones hold less than 25% of a sample with about 23,000 distinct CDR3 sequences, approximately 64% of them seen once. Antigens for these TCRs are unknown. This specimen was CD4+ T cells from blood, cultured in vitro, taken after SARS-CoV-2 vaccination. The receptor source for this set is a human donor who received a COVID-19 vaccine. The conserved cysteine and the conserved F or W are not part of the CDR3 here.

TRBJ2-2,TRBV19,ASSKPGWTGELF
TRBJ2-7,TRBV6-1,ASSEIRAYEQY
TRBJ1-2,TRBV12-3/TRBV12-4,ASSLEGLGYGYT
TRBJ2-2,TRBV24-1,ATSDHGRENTGELF
TRBJ2-1,TRBV20-1,SARRPGSGGAHEQF
TRBJ2-1,TRBV6-1,ASSRGGASYNEQF
TRBJ1-2,TRBV28,ASYGTGQGYT
TRBJ2-2,TRBV20-1,SARDRRLAEAGELF
TRBJ1-1,TRBV20-1,SARGGNTEAF
TRBJ2-3,TRBV7-2,ASIPDRGRFTDTQY
TRBJ1-1,TRBV6-1,ASSERRTSMNTEAF
TRBJ1-2,TRBV6-1,ASSTGRAYGYT
TRBJ1-5,TRBV24-1,ATSEDGWDQPQH
TRBJ1-5,TRBV20-1,SARTGSNQPQH
TRBJ2-1,TRBV6-5,ASSYGGRPGYEQF
TRBJ1-1,TRBV11-3,ASSSTQGTAF
TRBJ2-1,TRBV15,ATSRDREVAYNEQF
TRBJ2-1,TRBV20-1,SAGPVGGPRSSYNEQF
TRBJ1-1,TRBV6-1,ASSEVWDTEAF
TRBJ1-5,TRBV19,ASSTTGGNQPQR
TRBJ2-3,TRBV20-1,SARGGGVSTDTQY
TRBJ2-5,TRBV20-1,SASADGTGRQETQY
TRBJ2-3,TRBV20-1,SARDPQRTGGSTDTQY
TRBJ2-3,TRBV24-1,ATRGGADTQY
TRBJ2-6,TRBV2,ASSEAGLSRGANVLT
TRBJ2-1,TRBV9,ASSVDGGEGDNEQF
TRBJ2-5,TRBV5-4,ASSLAIGLEMETQY
TRBJ2-5,TRBV10-3,AISEWREETQY
TRBJ2-5,TRBV7-2,ASSPYRETETQY
TRBJ1-5,TRBV12-3/TRBV12-4,ASSPFSGLNQPQH
TRBJ2-1,TRBV20-1,SARVDRGSGHEQF
TRBJ2-5,TRBV7-3,ASSYLGTSGRQETQY
TRBJ1-2,TRBV12-3/TRBV12-4,ASSPDRGVGYT
TRBJ1-1,TRBV7-8,ASSLWAEAF
TRBJ2-7,TRBV15,ATSRDLARAAEQY
TRBJ1-5,TRBV24-1,ATSDSRGGNQPQH
TRBJ2-5,TRBV7-8,ASSFNRDREETQY
TRBJ1-1,TRBV12-3/TRBV12-4,ASSPLDRGNTEAF
TRBJ1-2,TRBV6-1,ASRLRHGGYT
TRBJ2-3,TRBV10-3,AISVKSDTQY
TRBJ1-5,TRBV20-1,SARDRAFSNQPQH
TRBJ2-3,TRBV27,ASSWGHGAQY
TRBJ1-2,TRBV12-3/TRBV12-4,ASSLLGPSYGYT
TRBJ1-1,TRBV25-1,ASSAGDFGRAF
TRBJ1-1,TRBV10-1,ASSESKVTGGVEAF
TRBJ1-6,TRBV6-4,ASSERRDRGSPLH
TRBJ1-2,TRBV7-8,ASSESRGGYT
TRBJ2-3,TRBV25-1,ASSEYGARGVTDTQY
TRBJ1-1,TRBV5-1,ASSSRSTGNTEAF
TRBJ1-6,TRBV7-2,ASSTLRGPLH
TRBJ2-7,TRBV14,ASSQTGLLPYEQY
TRBJ1-3,TRBV10-3,AISDGNTIY